This TCR beta chain was sequenced during a study of T cell repertoires in cytomegalovirus infection. In germline, CDR1 is DFQATT, CDR2 SNEGSKA (reference sequence). This CDR3 spans 14 amino acids. V gave up 5 bases and J gave up 3 bases, with 17 bases separating them. TCRdb analysed the reads with MiXCR anew, one entry per CDR3 protein. The sample comprises 560,000 or so distinct CDR3 sequences, approximately 15% of which are singletons, and more than 20% rests with the top ten. Notes on this clonotype: What it binds is not known.

Findings of the study overall: HLA-C-restricted CMV-specific TCR beta clonotypes were dominant in the ex vivo response.

The rearrangement uses TRBV20-1 and TRBJ2-7, with D possibly TRBD1 on 6 matching bases. Sequenced sample: CD8+ T cells from PBMCs. This receptor was obtained from a human donor in good health (CMV status not recorded). Some clones in this sample may be carry-over from other donors' samples. As DNA, the CDR3 is TGCAGTGCTGATGGGGGCGGCCGGGACTACGAGCAGTACTTC. Protein sequence: CSADGGGRDYEQYF.